This T cell receptor beta chain was retrieved from a study of control samples from healthy donors and cancer patients. Libraries were prepared by immunoSEQ multiplex PCR; TCRdb keeps only in-frame clonotypes and omits some of them. The data hold about 120,000 clones, with roughly 87% observed a single time. The germline gives CDR1 SGHTA, CDR2 FQGNSA. Trimming left V 1 base short and J 0 bases short, with 10 bases between. The CDR3 totals 16 residues. The V and J genes are TRBV7-2 and TRBJ1-5; D gene unclear. Sequencing used blood. This TCR was recovered from a man between 18 and 35 years old in good health. CDR3 DNA: TGTGCCAGCAGCTTAGTTGTGGGGTATAGCAATCAGCCCCAGCATTTT. It codes for CASSLVVGYSNQPQHF.